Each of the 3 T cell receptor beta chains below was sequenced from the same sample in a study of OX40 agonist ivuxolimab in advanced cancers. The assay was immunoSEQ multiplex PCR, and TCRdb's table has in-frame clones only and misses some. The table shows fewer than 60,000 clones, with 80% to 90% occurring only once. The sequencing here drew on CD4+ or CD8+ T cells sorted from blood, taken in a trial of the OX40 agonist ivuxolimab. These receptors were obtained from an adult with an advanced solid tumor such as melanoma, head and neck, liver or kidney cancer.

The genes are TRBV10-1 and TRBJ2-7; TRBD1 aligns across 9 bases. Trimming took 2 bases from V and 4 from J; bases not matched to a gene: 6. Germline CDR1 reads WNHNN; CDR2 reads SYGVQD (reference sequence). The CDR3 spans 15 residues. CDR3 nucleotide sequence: TGCGCCAGCAGTGAGGCGGGACAGGGTGTATACGAGCAGTACTTC. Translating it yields CASSEAGQGVYEQYF.

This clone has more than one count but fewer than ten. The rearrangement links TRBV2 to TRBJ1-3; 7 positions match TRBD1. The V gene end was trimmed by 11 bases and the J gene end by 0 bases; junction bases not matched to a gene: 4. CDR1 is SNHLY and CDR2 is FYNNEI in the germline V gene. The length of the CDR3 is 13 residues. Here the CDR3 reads CAPGGDSGNTIYF. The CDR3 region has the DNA TGTGCCCCAGGGGGAGACTCTGGAAACACCATATATTTT.

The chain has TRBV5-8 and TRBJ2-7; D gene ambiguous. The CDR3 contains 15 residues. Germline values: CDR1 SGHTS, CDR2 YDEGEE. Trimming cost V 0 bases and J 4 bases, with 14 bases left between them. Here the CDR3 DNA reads TGTGCCAGCAGCTTGGCCGACCCTAGAGTTTACGAGCAGTACGTC. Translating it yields CASSLADPRVYEQYV.